A selection of T cell receptor beta chains follows, all from one sample in a study of blood T cell repertoires in COVID-19. Produced via immunoSEQ multiplex PCR; TCRdb's table is partial and in-frame only. The sample yields tens of thousands of clones, more than 75% seen once. What was sequenced was peripheral blood. These receptor sequences come from an elderly woman with active COVID-19. The conserved cysteine and the conserved F or W are not part of the CDR3 here.

v_call	j_call	cdr3_aa
TRBV7-8	TRBJ1-2	ASSWGTADGNYGYT
TRBV19	TRBJ2-5	ASSIGGQGALRETQY
TRBV20-1	TRBJ2-4	SALRSIQY
TRBV6-4	TRBJ1-2	ASSDTTGTGLRYGYT
TRBV9	TRBJ2-1	ASSALAGADNEQF
TRBV9	TRBJ1-2	ASSVAPGSNYGYT
TRBV19	TRBJ2-1	ASSAGTSSYNEQF
TRBV4-1	TRBJ2-1	ASSQETLYNEQF
TRBV29-1	TRBJ2-7	SGGDYPYEQY
TRBV28	TRBJ2-3	ASSDNSGRATDTQY
TRBV24-1	TRBJ2-1	ATSLGGGISYNEQF
TRBV4-3	TRBJ1-3	ASSQDSLLSGNTIY
TRBV7-9	TRBJ2-3	ASSSPLGSDTQY
TRBV7-6	TRBJ2-3	ASSRSGSTDTQY
TRBV13	TRBJ2-3	ASSFRGGTDTQY
TRBV25-1	TRBJ2-6	ASGPARVAGANVLT
TRBV3-1/TRBV3-2	TRBJ2-1	ASSPRRFSYNEQF
TRBV4-1	TRBJ1-4	ASSPRDRGNEKLF
TRBV12-3/TRBV12-4	TRBJ2-7	ASSDLAEGEQY
TRBV5-1	TRBJ1-1	ASRISSGGVTEAF
TRBV30	TRBJ1-6	AWSREGGGNSPLH
TRBV6-6	TRBJ2-2	ASSRTSGSTGELF
TRBV10-3	TRBJ2-7	AISEHERTEQY
TRBV27	TRBJ2-3	ASSQQGTQGTDTQY
TRBV28	TRBJ2-6	ASSHVMVIEAGSGANVLT
TRBV28	TRBJ2-1	ASISGRLAGGSSYNEQF
TRBV4-1	TRBJ1-1	ASSQTGTGNTEAF
TRBV3-1/TRBV3-2	TRBJ1-2	ASSQFLSGYT
TRBV6-5	TRBJ1-2	ASRRDGTSYGYT
TRBV4-3	TRBJ2-1	ASSQDPPRAWAGGPIEQF
TRBV11-3	TRBJ2-3	ASSRGGQGTDTQY
TRBV29-1	TRBJ2-3	SVVGVGDTQY
TRBV14	TRBJ2-1	ASSRLSGTDNEQF
TRBV13	TRBJ1-2	ASSLFMATANYGYT
TRBV5-1	TRBJ2-3	ASSLKAGGSGRPTDTQY
TRBV15	TRBJ2-7	ATSSYGQGGYEQY
TRBV12-3/TRBV12-4	TRBJ1-2	ASSLGTGNGYT
TRBV7-3	TRBJ2-1	ASSLTPTSLYNEQF
TRBV11-2	TRBJ1-1	ASSFLNTEAF